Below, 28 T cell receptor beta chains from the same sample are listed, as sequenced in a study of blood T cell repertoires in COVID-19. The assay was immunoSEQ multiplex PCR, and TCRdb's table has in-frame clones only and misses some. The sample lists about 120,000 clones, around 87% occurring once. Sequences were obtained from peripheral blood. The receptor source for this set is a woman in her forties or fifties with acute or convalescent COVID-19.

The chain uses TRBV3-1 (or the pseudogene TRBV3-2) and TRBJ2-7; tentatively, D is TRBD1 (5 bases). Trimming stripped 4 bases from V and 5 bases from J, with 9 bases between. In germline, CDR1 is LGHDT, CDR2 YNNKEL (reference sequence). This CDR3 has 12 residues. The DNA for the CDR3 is TGTGCCAGCAGCCCAGGGTGCGACGAGCAGTACTTC. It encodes CASSPGCDEQYF.

The CDR3: CASSLGSPGTYNEQFF. DNA for the CDR3: TGCGCCAGCAGCTTGGGGTCCCCAGGCACCTACAATGAGCAGTTCTTC. The V call is TRBV5-1, the J call TRBJ2-1; D remains ambiguous. This CDR3 has 16 amino acids. Trimming removed 0 bases at V and 2 bases at J, with 12 bases between. Per the germline V gene, CDR1 is SGHRS and CDR2 is YFSETQ. The variable domain in full, completed from reference TRBV5-1 and TRBJ2-1, reads KAGVTQTPRYLIKTRGQQVTLSCSPISGHRSVSWYQQTPGQGLQFLFEYFSETQRNKGNFPGRFSGRQFSNSRSEMNVSTLELGDSALYLCASSLGSPGTYNEQFFGPGTRLTVL.

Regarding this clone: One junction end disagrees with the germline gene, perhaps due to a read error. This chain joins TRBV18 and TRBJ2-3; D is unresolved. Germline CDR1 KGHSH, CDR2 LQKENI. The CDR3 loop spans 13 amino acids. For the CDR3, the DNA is TGTGCCAGCTCCCCCGATCCCACAAATACGCAGTATTTT. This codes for CASSPDPTNTQYF.

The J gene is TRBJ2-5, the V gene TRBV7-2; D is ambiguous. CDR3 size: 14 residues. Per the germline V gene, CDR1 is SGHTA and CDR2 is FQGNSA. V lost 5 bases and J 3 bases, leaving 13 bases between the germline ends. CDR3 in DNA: TGTGCCAGCAGCCCAGGTCGCTCTGAAGAGACCCAGTACTTC. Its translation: CASSPGRSEETQYF. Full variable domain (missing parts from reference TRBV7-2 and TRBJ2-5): GAGVSQSPSNKVTEKGKDVELRCDPISGHTALYWYRQSLGQGLEFLIYFQGNSAPDKSGLPSDRFSAERTGGSVSTLTIQRTQQEDSAVYLCASSPGRSEETQYFGPGTRLLVL.

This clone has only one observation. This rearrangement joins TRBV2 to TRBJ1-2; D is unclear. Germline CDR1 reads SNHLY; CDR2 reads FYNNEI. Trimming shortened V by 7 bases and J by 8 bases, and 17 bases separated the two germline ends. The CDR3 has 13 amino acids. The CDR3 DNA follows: TGTGCCAGCACTGGGGAGAGAACGCGGGGCTACACCTTC. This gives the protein CASTGERTRGYTF.

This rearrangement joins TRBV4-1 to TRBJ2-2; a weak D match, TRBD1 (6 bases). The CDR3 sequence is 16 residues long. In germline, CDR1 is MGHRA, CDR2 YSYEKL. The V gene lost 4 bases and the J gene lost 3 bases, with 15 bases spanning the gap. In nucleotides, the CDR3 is TGCGCCAGCAGCCGGAAGATACAGGGCGACACCGGGGAGCTGTTTTTT. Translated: CASSRKIQGDTGELFF.

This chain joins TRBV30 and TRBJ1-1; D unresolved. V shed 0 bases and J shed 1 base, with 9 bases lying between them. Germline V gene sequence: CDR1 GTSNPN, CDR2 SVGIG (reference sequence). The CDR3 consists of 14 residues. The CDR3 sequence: CAWSVGQANTEAFF. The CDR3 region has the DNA TGTGCCTGGAGTGTTGGGCAGGCGAACACTGAAGCTTTCTTT.

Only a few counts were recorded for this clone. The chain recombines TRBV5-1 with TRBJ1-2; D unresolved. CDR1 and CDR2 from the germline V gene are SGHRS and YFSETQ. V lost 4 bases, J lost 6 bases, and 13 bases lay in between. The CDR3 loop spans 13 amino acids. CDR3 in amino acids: CASSGQALDGYTF. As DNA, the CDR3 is TGCGCCAGCAGCGGTCAGGCTTTAGATGGCTACACCTTC.

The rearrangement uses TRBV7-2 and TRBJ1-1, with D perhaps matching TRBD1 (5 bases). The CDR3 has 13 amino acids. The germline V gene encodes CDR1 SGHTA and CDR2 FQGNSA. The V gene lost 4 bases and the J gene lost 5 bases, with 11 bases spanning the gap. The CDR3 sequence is CASSSPGGTEAFF. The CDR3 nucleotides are TGTGCCAGCAGCTCCCCGGGGGGGACTGAAGCTTTCTTT.

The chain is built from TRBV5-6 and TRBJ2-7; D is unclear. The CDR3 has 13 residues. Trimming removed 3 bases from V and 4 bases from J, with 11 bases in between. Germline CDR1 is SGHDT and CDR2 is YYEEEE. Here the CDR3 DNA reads TGTGCCAGCAGCTGGGCCAGCAGATACGAGCAGTACTTC. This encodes CASSWASRYEQYF.

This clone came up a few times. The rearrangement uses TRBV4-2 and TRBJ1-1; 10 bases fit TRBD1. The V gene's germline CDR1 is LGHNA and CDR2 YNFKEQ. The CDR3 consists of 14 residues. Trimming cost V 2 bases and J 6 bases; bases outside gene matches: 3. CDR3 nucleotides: TGTGCCAGCAGCCAACCTGGACAGGGGGCTGAAGCTTTCTTT. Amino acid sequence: CASSQPGQGAEAFF.

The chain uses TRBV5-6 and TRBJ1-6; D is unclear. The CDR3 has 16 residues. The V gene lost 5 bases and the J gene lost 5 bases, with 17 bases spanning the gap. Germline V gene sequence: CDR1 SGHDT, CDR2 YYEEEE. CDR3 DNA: TGTGCCAGCAGTTTATACGGGAGAGAAGATAATTCACCCCTCCACTTT. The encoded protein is CASSLYGREDNSPLHF.

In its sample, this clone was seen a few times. CDR3 sequence (DNA): TGCGCCAGCAGCCAAGATCTCCGGACAGGGGGCACAGATACGCAGTATTTT. Encoded protein: CASSQDLRTGGTDTQYF. This chain connects TRBV4-3 to TRBJ2-3; 9 bases match TRBD1. With 0 bases clipped from V and 1 base from J, the junction kept 5 bases outside the gene matches. Looked up from germline, CDR1 is LGHNA and CDR2 is YSLEER. The CDR3 consists of 17 residues.

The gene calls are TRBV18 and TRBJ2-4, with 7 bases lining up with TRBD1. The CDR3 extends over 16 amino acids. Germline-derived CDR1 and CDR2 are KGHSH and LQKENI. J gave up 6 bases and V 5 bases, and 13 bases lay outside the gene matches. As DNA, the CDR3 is TGTGCCAGCTCATTCTTATCCGGGACAGCCCTAAACATTCAGTACTTC. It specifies CASSFLSGTALNIQYF.

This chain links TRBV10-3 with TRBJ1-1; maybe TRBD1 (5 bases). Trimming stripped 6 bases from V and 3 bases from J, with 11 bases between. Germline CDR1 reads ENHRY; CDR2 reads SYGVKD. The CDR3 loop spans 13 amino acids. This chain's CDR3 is CAISSTGDTEAFF. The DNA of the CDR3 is TGTGCCATCAGCTCAACAGGAGACACTGAAGCTTTCTTT.

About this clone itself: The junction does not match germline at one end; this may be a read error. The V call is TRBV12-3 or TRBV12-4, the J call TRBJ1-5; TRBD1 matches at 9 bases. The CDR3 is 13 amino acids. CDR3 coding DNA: TGTGCCAGCAGCACAGGGGGCAACCAGCCCCAGCATTTT. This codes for CASSTGGNQPQHF.

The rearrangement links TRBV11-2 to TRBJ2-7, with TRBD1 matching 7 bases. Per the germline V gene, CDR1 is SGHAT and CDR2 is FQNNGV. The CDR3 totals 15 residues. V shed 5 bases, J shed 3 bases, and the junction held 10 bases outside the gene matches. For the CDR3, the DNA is TGTGCCAGCAGCAACAGACAGGGCAGGATCTACGAGCAGTACTTC. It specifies CASSNRQGRIYEQYF.

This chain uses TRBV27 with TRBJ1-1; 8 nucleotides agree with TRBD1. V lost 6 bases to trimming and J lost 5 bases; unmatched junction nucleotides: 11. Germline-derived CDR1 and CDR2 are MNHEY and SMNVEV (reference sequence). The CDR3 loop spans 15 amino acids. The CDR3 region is CASRPDRVGFTEAFF. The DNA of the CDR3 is TGTGCCAGCAGACCGGACAGGGTAGGATTTACTGAAGCTTTCTTT.

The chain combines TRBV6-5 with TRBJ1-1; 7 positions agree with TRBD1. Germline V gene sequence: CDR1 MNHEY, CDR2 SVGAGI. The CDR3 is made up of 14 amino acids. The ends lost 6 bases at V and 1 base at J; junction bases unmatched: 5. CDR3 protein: CASSSDRTNTEAFF. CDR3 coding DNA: TGTGCCAGCAGCTCGGACAGGACGAACACTGAAGCTTTCTTT.

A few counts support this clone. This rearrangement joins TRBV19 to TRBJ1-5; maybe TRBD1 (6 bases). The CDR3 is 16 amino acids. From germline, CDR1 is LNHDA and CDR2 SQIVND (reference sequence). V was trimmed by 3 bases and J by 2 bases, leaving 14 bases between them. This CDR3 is CASSIVGARGNQPQHF. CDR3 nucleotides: TGTGCCAGTAGTATCGTGGGGGCGAGGGGCAATCAGCCCCAGCATTTT.

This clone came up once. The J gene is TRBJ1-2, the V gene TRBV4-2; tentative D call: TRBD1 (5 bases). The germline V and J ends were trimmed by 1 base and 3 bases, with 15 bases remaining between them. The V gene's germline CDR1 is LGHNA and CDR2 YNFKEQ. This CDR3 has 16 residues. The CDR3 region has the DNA TGTGCCAGCAGCCAAGGGGCCCGATGGGGGGACTATGGCTACACCTTC. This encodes CASSQGARWGDYGYTF.

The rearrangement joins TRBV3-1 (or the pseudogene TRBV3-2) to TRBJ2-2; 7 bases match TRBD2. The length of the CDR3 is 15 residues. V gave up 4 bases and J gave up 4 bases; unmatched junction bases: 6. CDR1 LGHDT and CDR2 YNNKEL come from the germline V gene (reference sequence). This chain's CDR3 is CASSLFGGSTGELFF. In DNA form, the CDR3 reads TGTGCCAGCAGCCTTTTCGGGGGGAGCACCGGGGAGCTGTTTTTT.

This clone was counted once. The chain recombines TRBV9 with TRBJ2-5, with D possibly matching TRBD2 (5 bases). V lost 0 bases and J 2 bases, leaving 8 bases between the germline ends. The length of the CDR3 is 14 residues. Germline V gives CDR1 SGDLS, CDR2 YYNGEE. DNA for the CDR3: TGTGCCAGCAGCGTAGGCTCGGGGCAAGAGACCCAGTACTTC. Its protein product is CASSVGSGQETQYF. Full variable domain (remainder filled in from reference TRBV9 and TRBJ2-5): DSGVTQTPKHLITATGQRVTLRCSPRSGDLSVYWYQQSLDQGLQFLIQYYNGEERAKGNILERFSAQQFPDLHSELNLSSLELGDSALYFCASSVGSGQETQYFGPGTRLLVL.

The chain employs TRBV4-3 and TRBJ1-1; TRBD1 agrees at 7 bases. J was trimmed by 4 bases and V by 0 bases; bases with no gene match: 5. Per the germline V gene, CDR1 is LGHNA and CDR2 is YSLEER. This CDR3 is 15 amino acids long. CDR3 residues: CASSQEGTALTEAFF. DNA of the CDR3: TGCGCCAGCAGCCAAGAGGGGACAGCTCTCACTGAAGCTTTCTTT.

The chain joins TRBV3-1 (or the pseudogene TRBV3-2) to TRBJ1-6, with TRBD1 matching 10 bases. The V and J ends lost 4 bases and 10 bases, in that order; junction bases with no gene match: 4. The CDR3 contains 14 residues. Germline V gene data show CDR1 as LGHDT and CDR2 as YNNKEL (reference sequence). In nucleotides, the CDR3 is TGTGCCAGCAGCCCTGACAGGGGGCGATCACCCCTCCACTTT. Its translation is CASSPDRGRSPLHF.

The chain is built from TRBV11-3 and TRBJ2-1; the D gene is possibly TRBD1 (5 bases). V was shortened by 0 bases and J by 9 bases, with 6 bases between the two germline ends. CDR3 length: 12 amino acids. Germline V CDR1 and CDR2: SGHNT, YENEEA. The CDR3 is CASSLDGAEQFF. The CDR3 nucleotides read TGTGCCAGCAGCTTAGATGGGGCTGAGCAGTTCTTC.

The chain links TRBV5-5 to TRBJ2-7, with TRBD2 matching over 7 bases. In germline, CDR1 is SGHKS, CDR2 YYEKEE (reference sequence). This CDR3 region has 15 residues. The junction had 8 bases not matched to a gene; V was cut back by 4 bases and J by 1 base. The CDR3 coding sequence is TGTGCCAGCAGCCCCCTGACTAGCCATTCCTACGAGCAGTACTTC. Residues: CASSPLTSHSYEQYF.

The CDR3 protein is CASSLAYSGAETQYF. Written as DNA, the CDR3 is TGTGCCAGCAGCTTAGCGTATTCTGGGGCGGAGACCCAGTACTTC. The chain combines TRBV7-7 with TRBJ2-5, with a possible D match to TRBD1 (5 bases). The ends were cut back, 0 bases at V and 5 bases at J, with 13 bases in the middle. The CDR3 has 15 residues. The germline CDR1 and CDR2 sequences are SSHAT and FNYEAQ (reference sequence).